Listed below are T cell receptor beta chains from one sample, sequenced in a study of cytomegalovirus exposure and HLA in healthy donors. Some clones are missing from TCRdb's copy, which holds only in-frame ones; the method was immunoSEQ multiplex PCR. The table lists over 100,000 clones, nearly 90% of them singletons, with 1% to 1.5% in the top ten. Sequenced sample: PBMCs. All receptors derive from a woman under 30 in good health and CMV-seronegative. Each CDR3 is given with its conserved first and last residue. A D gene is named only where the DNA matches it firmly. Clone size is shown for a subset of rows, as once, few, many or a class of expanded clone.

j_call clone_size d_call v_call cdr3_nt cdr3_aa
TRBJ2-5 . TRBD1 TRBV6-6 TGTGCCAGCAGTAGGGGACAGATAAAACAAGAGACCCAGTACTTC CASSRGQIKQETQYF
TRBJ1-2 . . TRBV6-5 TGTGCCAGCGGATACCAGGGAGGAGACGGCTACACCTTC CASGYQGGDGYTF
TRBJ2-3 . . TRBV9 TGTGCCAGCAGCCCAAACGGGGATACGCAGTATTTT CASSPNGDTQYF
TRBJ2-5 . . TRBV6-1 TGTGCCAGCCTCTCTCTGCAAGAGACCCAGTACTTC CASLSLQETQYF
TRBJ2-7 . TRBD1 TRBV27 TGTGCCAGCAGTTTATCAAGGGACAGGGGGATCTACGAGCAGTACTTC CASSLSRDRGIYEQYF
TRBJ1-4 . . TRBV6-6 TGTGCCAGTTTTACAGGGTTTAACGAAAAACTGTTTTTT CASFTGFNEKLFF
TRBJ2-7 . . TRBV2 TGTGCCAGCAGAAGGGACACGAGAAACTACGAGCAGTACTTC CASRRDTRNYEQYF
TRBJ1-4 . . TRBV9 TGTGCCAGCAGCGTCGCGGGCGGTGAAAAACTGTTTTTT CASSVAGGEKLFF
TRBJ1-6 . . TRBV13 TGTGCCAGCAGCTTAGGCCGACCAGGGTCTAGTCATTCACCCCTCCACTTT CASSLGRPGSSHSPLHF
TRBJ2-5 . . TRBV7-9 TGTGCCAGCACCATAGCGGGACAGCAAGAGACCCAGTACTTC CASTIAGQQETQYF
TRBJ1-4 . . TRBV11-2 TGTGCCAGCAGCACAAGAGGCCGCCTTAATGAAAAACTGTTTTTT CASSTRGRLNEKLFF
TRBJ2-7 . TRBD2 TRBV5-4 TGTGCCAGCAGCCCGGGACTAGCGGCCGAGCAGTACTTC CASSPGLAAEQYF
TRBJ2-7 . . TRBV29-1 TGCAGCGTTGAGGACAAATCCTACGAGCAGTACTTC CSVEDKSYEQYF
TRBJ1-2 . TRBD1 TRBV5-5 TGTGCCAGCAGCTTGAGGGCCGGGACAGCGCCTAACTATGGCTACACCTTC CASSLRAGTAPNYGYTF
TRBJ2-5 few . TRBV27 TGTGCCAGCAGTTTCAACCAAGAGACCCAGTACTTC CASSFNQETQYF
TRBJ2-7 . TRBD1 TRBV27 TGTGCCAGCAGTCCCTTACCCGGGACAGTCTACGAGCAGTACTTC CASSPLPGTVYEQYF
TRBJ1-1 few . TRBV2 TGTGCCAGCGTGGCCACTGAAGCTTTCTTT CASVATEAFF